The 17 T cell receptor beta chains below were found in one sample sequenced in a study of T cell repertoires in cytomegalovirus infection. TCRdb used MiXCR to reprocess the reads, holding one entry per CDR3 protein. The sample has more than 250,000 distinct CDR3 sequences, roughly 15% seen once. Sequenced: PBMCs. These receptors were obtained from a human donor in good health (CMV status not recorded). Some clones in this sample may be carry-over from other donors' samples.

This clonotype was observed at least ten times. This chain connects TRBV19 to TRBJ2-7; D not resolved. This CDR3 is built from 14 residues. Deletions cut 2 bases from V and 2 bases from J, with 10 bases between. Germline V gene sequence: CDR1 LNHDA, CDR2 SQIVND (reference sequence). This chain's CDR3 is CASSINRRAYEQYF. CDR3 sequence (DNA): TGTGCCAGTAGTATAAATCGTCGGGCCTACGAGCAGTACTTC.

This chain links TRBV7-9 with TRBJ2-7, with 7 bases lining up with TRBD2. Looked up from germline, CDR1 is SEHNR and CDR2 is FQNEAQ (reference sequence). The V gene end was trimmed by 4 bases and the J gene end by 6 bases; junction bases not matched to a gene: 12. CDR3 length: 15 amino acids. The CDR3 reads CASSWQAGPSGEQYF. DNA of the CDR3: TGTGCCAGCAGCTGGCAAGCGGGGCCCTCGGGCGAGCAGTACTTC.

A few counts support this clonotype. V is TRBV28 and J is TRBJ1-1, with D uncertain. Trimming removed 2 bases from V and 9 bases from J, with 7 bases in between. Germline values: CDR1 MDHEN, CDR2 SYDVKM. The CDR3 consists of 11 residues. The CDR3 spells CASSLPGKAFF. CDR3 bases: TGTGCCAGCAGTTTACCGGGGAAAGCTTTCTTT.

The count of this clonotype is one. This chain joins TRBV29-1 and TRBJ2-1; weak D call: TRBD1 (6 bases). Germline lookup yields CDR1 SQVTM and CDR2 ANQGSEA. The CDR3 covers 14 residues. V was pared by 3 bases and J by 2 bases, with 11 bases between. CDR3 DNA sequence: TGCAGCGTTGATCCTAGGGGGACCTACAATGAGCAGTTCTTC. Amino acid sequence: CSVDPRGTYNEQFF.

This chain uses TRBV20-1 with TRBJ1-3, with D possibly TRBD1 on 5 matching bases. Trimming took off 4 bases at V and 0 bases at J, with 16 bases between the two ends. The length of the CDR3 is 16 residues. CDR1 and CDR2 (germline): DFQATT, SNEGSKA (reference sequence). CDR3 DNA sequence: TGCAGTGCTACACGGGACGGGAGGATCTCTGGAAACACCATATATTTT. Its protein is CSATRDGRISGNTIYF.

The chain joins TRBV12-3 or TRBV12-4 to TRBJ1-3; D is uncertain. The CDR3 has 14 residues. V was trimmed by 3 bases and J by 4 bases, leaving 10 bases between them. The CDR3 spells CASSLTPRGNTIYF. CDR3 nucleotide sequence: TGTGCCAGCAGTTTGACCCCGAGGGGAAACACCATATATTTT.

This clonotype has a count of ten or more. The V call is TRBV12-3 or TRBV12-4, the J call TRBJ1-1; 7 nucleotides agree with TRBD1. The CDR3 loop spans 17 amino acids. The ends lost 4 bases at V and 4 bases at J; junction bases unmatched: 15. CDR3 nucleotides: TGTGCCAGCAGTTCCCTTTTTACTGGGACAGCAGCCACTGAAGCTTTCTTT. Protein: CASSSLFTGTAATEAFF.

The chain employs TRBV5-1 and TRBJ2-1; 11 bases are shared with TRBD2. Germline V gene sequence: CDR1 SGHRS, CDR2 YFSETQ. V trimming: 4 bases; J trimming: 9 bases; junction bases outside the gene matches: 12. The CDR3 contains 16 residues. The CDR3 sequence: CASSVVIAGGPSEQFF. The CDR3 coding sequence is TGCGCCAGCAGCGTAGTAATAGCGGGGGGGCCGAGTGAGCAGTTCTTC.

The rearrangement links TRBV7-6 to TRBJ2-2, with TRBD2 matching 7 bases. V trimming: 1 base; J trimming: 2 bases; junction bases outside the gene matches: 7. The CDR3 covers 17 residues. Germline CDR1 is SGHVS and CDR2 is FNYEAQ. Here the CDR3 reads CASSLVSGGPNTGELFF. The CDR3 nucleotides are TGTGCCAGCAGCTTAGTCTCGGGAGGACCTAACACCGGGGAGCTGTTTTTT.

J is TRBJ1-2 and V is TRBV5-4; D is uncertain. With 4 bases removed from V and 8 bases from J, the gap between germline ends came to 18 bases. CDR3 length: 14 residues. CDR1 is SGHNT and CDR2 is YYREEE in the germline V gene (reference sequence). The CDR3 DNA sequence: TGTGCCAGCAGCAGATCGATGGCCGGCGGGGGCTACACCTTC. Amino acids: CASSRSMAGGGYTF.

In its sample, this clonotype was seen many times. V and J are TRBV7-3 and TRBJ2-1; D perhaps matches TRBD2 (6 bases). This CDR3 has 15 amino acids. Per the germline V gene, CDR1 is SGHTA and CDR2 is FQGTGA. Deletions cut 4 bases from V and 0 bases from J, with 10 bases between. CDR3: CASSSTRISYNEQFF. The CDR3 DNA reads as TGTGCCAGCAGCTCGACTAGGATCTCCTACAATGAGCAGTTCTTC.

The table lists this clonotype with a few counts. The chain links TRBV19 to TRBJ1-6; TRBD1 aligns across 7 bases. The CDR3 runs to 15 residues. Germline values: CDR1 LNHDA, CDR2 SQIVND (reference sequence). With V trimmed by 3 bases and J by 7 bases, 6 bases remained unmatched. The CDR3 region is CASSIGGTANSPLHF. The DNA for the CDR3 is TGTGCCAGTAGTATTGGAGGGACAGCCAATTCACCCCTCCACTTT.

The chain recombines TRBV7-9 with TRBJ2-1, with D perhaps TRBD2 (7 bases). Per germline, CDR1 SEHNR and CDR2 FQNEAQ (reference sequence). The length of the CDR3 is 13 residues. V gave up 5 bases and J gave up 8 bases, with 13 bases separating them. This CDR3 is CASSRGGGDEQFF. CDR3 DNA: TGTGCCAGCAGCCGAGGGGGGGGCGATGAGCAGTTCTTC.

The rearrangement joins TRBV20-1 to TRBJ1-6; D is perhaps TRBD1 (5 bases). Germline CDR1 and CDR2: DFQATT and SNEGSKA (reference sequence). Trimming removed 0 bases from V and 10 bases from J, with 16 bases in between. The CDR3 runs to 15 residues. The DNA of the CDR3 is TGCAGTGCTAGAGATAAATTGGACAACGGCTCACCCCTCCACTTT. Its protein product is CSARDKLDNGSPLHF.

The gene calls are TRBV7-2 and TRBJ2-7; D not certain. There are 15 residues in the CDR3. CDR1 and CDR2 (germline): SGHTA, FQGNSA. V lost 1 base, J lost 2 bases, and 12 bases lay in between. CDR3 amino acids: CASSLVPDPTYEQYF. DNA of the CDR3: TGTGCCAGCAGCTTAGTACCAGACCCGACCTACGAGCAGTACTTC.

The chain combines TRBV12-3 or TRBV12-4 with TRBJ1-1; weak D call: TRBD1 (6 bases). The CDR3 is made up of 15 amino acids. V was trimmed by 3 bases and J by 0 bases, leaving 11 bases between them. For the CDR3, the DNA is TGTGCCAGCAGTTTGGGGGGGGCATTGAACACTGAAGCTTTCTTT. It yields the protein CASSLGGALNTEAFF.

This clonotype was recorded at least ten times. The J gene is TRBJ2-5, the V gene TRBV7-2; TRBD2 might be the D (5 bases). CDR1 is SGHTA and CDR2 is FQGNSA in the germline V gene. The CDR3 extends over 15 amino acids. V was pared by 1 base and J by 5 bases, with 14 bases between. Here the CDR3 DNA reads TGTGCCAGCAGCTTAGGGTTCCTAGCCGTGGAGACCCAGTACTTC. Encoded protein: CASSLGFLAVETQYF.